The 11 T cell receptor beta chains below come from one sample, sequenced in a study of T-cell reconstitution after alpha-beta-depleted transplantation in children. Library preparation (for TCRbeta) was performed with unique molecular identifiers. MiXCR was run by TCRdb on the PCR reads, yielding one entry per CDR3 protein. The repertoire holds 780,000 or so distinct CDR3 sequences, with approximately 15% as singletons. The sequences come from PBMCs, mostly from graft donor cells, collected 360 days after TCRalphabeta/CD19-depleted stem cell transplant. These receptors came from a male patient aged 10 to 17 who had a stem cell transplant for acute lymphoblastic leukemia, so the T cells may come from the graft donor.

This chain uses TRBV27 with TRBJ2-5; weak D call: TRBD2 (5 bases). Germline V CDR1 and CDR2: MNHEY, SMNVEV (reference sequence). This CDR3 spans 14 amino acids. V was clipped by 6 bases and J by 5 bases, with 16 bases between them. The CDR3 spells CASSELVRQETQYF. DNA for the CDR3: TGTGCCAGCAGCGAACTAGTTCGGCAGGAGACCCAGTACTTC.

The chain carries TRBV3-1 and TRBJ2-1, with a possible D match to TRBD1 (5 bases). Trimming took off 5 bases at V and 7 bases at J, with 15 bases between the two ends. CDR3 length equals 14 residues. Germline assignment: CDR1 LGHDT and CDR2 YNNKEL (reference sequence). This chain's CDR3 is CASSKQVPWNEQFF. In DNA, the CDR3 is TGTGCCAGCAGCAAACAGGTCCCTTGGAATGAGCAGTTCTTC.

At least ten counts were recorded for this clonotype. The genes are TRBV7-9 and TRBJ2-3, with D possibly TRBD2 on 5 matching bases. CDR3 length: 13 residues. Germline values: CDR1 SEHNR, CDR2 FQNEAQ (reference sequence). The ends were cut back, 7 bases at V and 2 bases at J, with 10 bases in the middle. CDR3 protein: CASTGTHTDTQYF. The CDR3 nucleotides are TGTGCCAGCACGGGAACGCACACAGATACGCAGTATTTT.

V gene TRBV5-1 combines with J gene TRBJ2-1, with 9 bases lining up with TRBD2. Germline assignment: CDR1 SGHRS and CDR2 YFSETQ. This CDR3 is built from 15 residues. V lost 6 bases, J lost 4 bases, and 8 bases stayed unmatched. The CDR3 DNA reads TGCGCCAGCACCCACGAGGCGGGGGGGTACAATGAGCAGTTCTTC. Translated: CASTHEAGGYNEQFF. Drawing the rest from reference TRBV5-1 and TRBJ2-1, the complete variable domain is KAGVTQTPRYLIKTRGQQVTLSCSPISGHRSVSWYQQTPGQGLQFLFEYFSETQRNKGNFPGRFSGRQFSNSRSEMNVSTLELGDSALYLCASTHEAGGYNEQFFGPGTRLTVL.

A few counts support this clonotype. The rearrangement uses TRBV27 and TRBJ2-3; D could derive from TRBD1 or TRBD2 (5 bases each). In germline, CDR1 is MNHEY, CDR2 SMNVEV (reference sequence). The V end lost 2 bases, the J end lost 7 bases, and 7 bases lay between the germline ends. The CDR3 runs to 12 residues. CDR3 nucleotides: TGTGCCAGCAGTTTAGGGGGATATACGCAGTATTTT. Translating gives CASSLGGYTQYF.

Concerning this clonotype: The junction and the germline gene differ at one end; a read error may be behind it. V usage is TRBV5-1 and J usage is TRBJ1-1, with D maybe TRBD1 (6 bases). Looked up from germline, CDR1 is SGHRS and CDR2 is YFSETQ. There are 13 residues in the CDR3. The CDR3 region has the DNA TGCGCCAGCAGCTTGCAGGGGTACACTAAAGCTTTCTTT. It specifies CASSLQGYTKAFF.

This clonotype was observed a few times. The chain carries TRBV5-1 and TRBJ2-5; D not certain. The CDR3 loop spans 14 amino acids. Per the germline V gene, CDR1 is SGHRS and CDR2 is YFSETQ. Trimming stripped 1 base from V and 5 bases from J, with 12 bases between. DNA of the CDR3: TGCGCCAGCAGCTTGAGCAGTGCGTCGGAGACCCAGTACTTC. It encodes CASSLSSASETQYF.

This chain joins TRBV4-1 and TRBJ2-5; D is possibly TRBD2 (6 bases). Trimming removed 4 bases from V and 1 base from J, with 10 bases in between. Looked up from germline, CDR1 is MGHRA and CDR2 is YSYEKL. CDR3 size: 14 residues. The CDR3 spells CASSRSGLQETQYF. In DNA, the CDR3 is TGCGCCAGCAGCCGTAGCGGTCTCCAAGAGACCCAGTACTTC.

The chain uses TRBV20-1 and TRBJ1-2; D is unresolved. This CDR3 spans 13 amino acids. Germline CDR1 is DFQATT and CDR2 is SNEGSKA (reference sequence). V lost 0 bases to trimming and J lost 1 base, with 6 bases between them. The CDR3 is CSAREDNNYGYTF. CDR3 nucleotides: TGCAGTGCTAGAGAGGATAATAACTATGGCTACACCTTC.

Only a few counts were recorded for this clonotype. J is TRBJ2-4 and V is TRBV5-1; TRBD1 aligns across 7 bases. The trim removed 3 bases at V and 0 bases at J, leaving 9 bases unmatched. Per germline, CDR1 SGHRS and CDR2 YFSETQ. CDR3 length equals 17 residues. CDR3 sequence reads: CASSSGQLALAKNIQYF. CDR3 DNA: TGCGCCAGCAGCTCGGGACAGTTAGCTCTAGCCAAAAACATTCAGTACTTC.

The rearrangement links TRBV7-2 to TRBJ2-2; 8 bases map to TRBD1. Germline V gene data show CDR1 as SGHTA and CDR2 as FQGNSA. This CDR3 has 15 residues. V trimming: 5 bases; J trimming: 5 bases; junction bases outside the gene matches: 7. CDR3 sequence reads: CASSRTGGETGELFF. The CDR3 DNA reads TGTGCCAGCAGCCGTACAGGGGGTGAGACCGGGGAGCTGTTTTTT.